Below, 23 T cell receptor beta chains from the same sample are listed, as sequenced in a study of T cells in Graves' hyperthyroidism and ophthalmopathy. TCR beta CDR3 region amplification was performed from RNA transcripts. Researchers ran a first-round RT-PCR on the TCR CDR3 using the HTBI primer set. TCRdb redid the calling of the multiplex PCR reads with MiXCR, one entry per CDR3 protein. The sample holds 300,000 to 450,000 distinct CDR3 sequences; about 14% are singletons and the top ten take roughly a fifth. Sequencing was performed on blood. These receptor sequences come from a woman in her twenties or thirties with Graves' ophthalmopathy.

In regard to this clonotype: Just one base apart from a much larger clone, this may be a read error. This rearrangement joins TRBV6-1 to TRBJ1-5; 8 bases line up with TRBD1. CDR1 and CDR2 (germline): MNHNS, SASEGT. Trimming cost V 6 bases and J 7 bases; bases outside gene matches: 14. The CDR3 is 16 amino acids. CDR3 DNA: TGTGCCAGCAGCGCCTTATCACAGGGGGAACGGCAGCCCCAGCATTTT. It translates to CASSALSQGERQPQHF.

In this sample, this clonotype turned up a few times. This chain joins TRBV9 and TRBJ2-3; 12 bases match TRBD1. V was pared by 4 bases and J by 3 bases, with 6 bases of the junction left unmatched. CDR1 SGDLS and CDR2 YYNGEE come from the germline V gene. The length of the CDR3 is 16 residues. Here the CDR3 reads CASSSGQGAKTDTQYF. The CDR3 DNA sequence: TGTGCCAGCAGCTCGGGACAGGGGGCGAAAACAGATACGCAGTATTTT.

A remark on this clonotype: This could be a read error, since a much larger clone is one nucleotide away. For the CDR3, the DNA is TGTGCCAGCACTGAAAAAGTAAGACAGGGGCTACGACAGCCCCAGCATTTT. Translated, it gives CASTEKVRQGLRQPQHF. The V call is TRBV6-1, the J call TRBJ1-5, with 8 positions matching TRBD1. The CDR3 length is 17 residues. Germline CDR1 MNHNS, CDR2 SASEGT.

The chain recombines TRBV12-3 or TRBV12-4 with TRBJ1-2; possibly TRBD1 for D (5 bases). This CDR3 comprises 14 residues. Trimming stripped 0 bases from V and 4 bases from J, with 9 bases between. CDR3: CASSLAGATYGYTF. The CDR3 bases are TGTGCCAGCAGTTTAGCCGGGGCTACCTATGGCTACACCTTC.

This clonotype was seen at least ten times. This rearrangement joins TRBV20-1 to TRBJ2-2, with D possibly being TRBD2 (7 bases). CDR3 size: 17 residues. Germline CDR1 DFQATT, CDR2 SNEGSKA (reference sequence). The CDR3 sequence is CQAQVRGRETNTGELFF. The CDR3 DNA reads as TGCCAAGCGCAAGTCCGGGGGCGGGAGACGAACACCGGGGAGCTGTTTTTT.

This clonotype was recorded many times. The V gene is TRBV28, the J gene TRBJ1-5; D is unclear. Germline CDR1 MDHEN, CDR2 SYDVKM. The CDR3 contains 15 residues. Trimming pared 7 bases from V and 2 bases from J, leaving 15 bases between. CDR3 amino acids: CASNLSGLGNQPQHF. The DNA of the CDR3 is TGTGCCAGCAATCTCTCCGGGCTGGGCAATCAGCCCCAGCATTTT.

The chain recombines TRBV12-5 with TRBJ2-1; D not resolved. V was trimmed by 6 bases and J by 6 bases, leaving 6 bases between them. The germline CDR1 and CDR2 sequences are LGHNT and FRNRAP. The CDR3 totals 11 residues. The CDR3 DNA follows: TGTGCTAGTGGCCCCTCCAATGAGCAGTTCTTC. It is translated as CASGPSNEQFF.

This clonotype was counted at least ten times. The genes are TRBV3-1 and TRBJ1-2, with unresolved D. Deletions cut 1 base from V and 7 bases from J, with 13 bases between. There are 14 residues in the CDR3. Germline values: CDR1 LGHDT, CDR2 YNNKEL (reference sequence). The CDR3 DNA reads TGTGCCAGCAGCCAAGGTCAGGAGGGCGTTGGCTACACCTTC. This translates into CASSQGQEGVGYTF.

This clonotype was seen repeatedly, ten times or more. The chain is built from TRBV7-3 and TRBJ2-2; 7 bases map to TRBD1. CDR1 and CDR2 (germline): SGHTA, FQGTGA. After removal of 5 bases from V and 6 bases from J, the junction contained 3 bases not matched to a gene. The CDR3 totals 13 residues. CDR3: CASSLRGPGELFF. The CDR3 region has the DNA TGTGCCAGCAGCCTGAGGGGGCCCGGGGAGCTGTTTTTT.

The sample holds many counts of this clonotype. This chain uses TRBV28 with TRBJ2-7; D is perhaps TRBD1 or TRBD2 (6 bases each). V was shortened by 7 bases and J by 1 base, with 17 bases between the two germline ends. From germline, CDR1 is MDHEN and CDR2 SYDVKM. This CDR3 is 15 amino acids long. The CDR3 sequence: CASTQKTGASYEQYF. CDR3 coding DNA: TGTGCCAGCACCCAAAAGACGGGGGCGTCCTACGAGCAGTACTTC.

At least ten counts were recorded for this clonotype. The rearrangement uses TRBV3-1 and TRBJ1-4; no definite D call. In germline, CDR1 is LGHDT, CDR2 YNNKEL (reference sequence). The CDR3 consists of 14 residues. V lost 3 bases and J 4 bases, leaving 9 bases between the germline ends. As DNA, the CDR3 is TGTGCCAGCAGCCAGTTTCGGCTTAATGAAAAACTGTTTTTT. It translates to CASSQFRLNEKLFF.

This clonotype was seen many times. Written as DNA, the CDR3 is TGTGCCAGTAGTGAGGTGGTGAACACTGAAGCTTTCTTT. Protein: CASSEVVNTEAFF. The chain is built from TRBV19 and TRBJ1-1; D unresolved. From germline, CDR1 is LNHDA and CDR2 SQIVND (reference sequence). The CDR3 is 13 amino acids. The V gene lost 5 bases and the J gene lost 0 bases, with 7 bases spanning the gap.

This clonotype was recorded at least ten times. The chain is built from TRBV2 and TRBJ1-6, with D possibly TRBD1 on 5 matching bases. CDR1 and CDR2 from the germline V gene are SNHLY and FYNNEI. The V end was cut by 5 bases, the J end by 6 bases, with 17 bases between. This CDR3 has 16 amino acids. Written as DNA, the CDR3 is TGTGCCAGCAGTAACCGCGGGGCGAGACTTAATTCACCCCTCCACTTT. The encoded protein is CASSNRGARLNSPLHF.

Concerning this clonotype itself: Since a much larger clone is just one base distant, this may be a read error. This chain connects TRBV28 to TRBJ1-2; 8 bases are shared with TRBD1. Germline lookup yields CDR1 MDHEN and CDR2 SYDVKM. CDR3 size: 13 residues. The CDR3 here is CASSSTGGRGCTF. The CDR3 nucleotides are TGTGCCAGCAGTAGTACAGGGGGTCGTGGCTGCACCTTC.

The chain employs TRBV20-1 and TRBJ1-1, with 12 bases identical to TRBD1. The germline V gene encodes CDR1 DFQATT and CDR2 SNEGSKA (reference sequence). V lost 6 bases, J lost 4 bases, and 12 bases stayed unmatched. The CDR3 extends over 16 amino acids. As DNA, the CDR3 is TGCAGTGCGGTCGCCGGGACAGGGGGCGGATTCACTGAAGCTTTCTTT. It codes for CSAVAGTGGGFTEAFF.

The sample holds a few counts of this clonotype. The CDR3 here is CSARDLGAGAYGYTF. The CDR3, as DNA: TGCAGTGCTAGAGATCTTGGGGCAGGGGCATATGGCTACACCTTC. The chain has TRBV20-1 and TRBJ1-2; tentative D call: TRBD1 (6 bases). Germline lookup yields CDR1 DFQATT and CDR2 SNEGSKA (reference sequence). Trimming removed 0 bases at V and 5 bases at J, with 16 bases between. The CDR3 covers 15 residues.

This clonotype was found many times. This sequence joins TRBV20-1 and TRBJ1-4; D possibly corresponds to TRBD1 (6 bases). Per germline, CDR1 DFQATT and CDR2 SNEGSKA (reference sequence). V lost 6 bases and J 6 bases, leaving 17 bases between the germline ends. The CDR3 is 14 amino acids. CDR3 amino acids: CSASRQARDEKLFF. The CDR3 nucleotides are TGCAGTGCGAGTCGACAGGCCCGAGATGAAAAACTGTTTTTT.

This clonotype was recorded at least ten times. The V gene is TRBV6-1, the J gene TRBJ1-3, with D possibly TRBD1 on 5 matching bases. There are 17 residues in the CDR3. With 6 bases removed from V and 0 bases from J, the gap between germline ends came to 18 bases. Per the germline V gene, CDR1 is MNHNS and CDR2 is SASEGT. In nucleotides, the CDR3 is TGTGCCAGCAGGGGGACGACACTTCTGAGCTCTGGAAACACCATATATTTT. Translating it yields CASRGTTLLSSGNTIYF.

The sample holds a few counts of this clonotype. V is TRBV6-4 and J is TRBJ2-3; TRBD2 might be the D (5 bases). CDR3 length: 14 amino acids. In germline, CDR1 is MRHNA, CDR2 SNTAGT. V dropped 2 bases and J dropped 7 bases, with 13 bases sitting between them. The CDR3 spells CASSDGAETNTQYF. The CDR3 DNA is TGTGCCAGCAGTGACGGAGCGGAGACAAATACGCAGTATTTT.

Many counts were recorded for this clonotype. The chain links TRBV18 to TRBJ1-1; tentatively, D is TRBD1 (6 bases). The CDR3 sequence is 14 residues long. Trimming left V 6 bases short and J 1 base short, with 12 bases between. Germline lookup yields CDR1 KGHSH and CDR2 LQKENI. DNA for the CDR3: TGTGCCAGCTCCGAATCGGGACAGAACACTGAAGCTTTCTTT. Its translation is CASSESGQNTEAFF.

This clonotype was counted at least ten times. The CDR3 spells CASSPQNIPEQFF. In DNA, the CDR3 is TGTGCCAGCAGCCCACAAAACATCCCTGAGCAGTTCTTC. V and J are TRBV7-6 and TRBJ2-1; the D is unclear. The germline V gene encodes CDR1 SGHVS and CDR2 FNYEAQ. This CDR3 contains 13 residues. Deletions cut 5 bases from V and 9 bases from J, with 14 bases between.

In its sample, this clonotype was seen many times. The chain combines TRBV11-3 with TRBJ1-1; D might be TRBD1 (5 bases). In germline, CDR1 is SGHNT, CDR2 YENEEA. The CDR3 runs 13 residues. Trimming left V 0 bases short and J 5 bases short, with 7 bases between. CDR3 loop: CASSLEEGTEAFF. The CDR3 region has the DNA TGTGCCAGCAGCTTAGAAGAGGGGACTGAAGCTTTCTTT.

This clonotype has at least ten counts. The V gene is TRBV7-9, the J gene TRBJ2-1; D call uncertain. The CDR3 has 16 amino acids. The germline V gene has CDR1 SEHNR and CDR2 FQNEAQ (reference sequence). Trimming cost V 0 bases and J 9 bases, with 18 bases left between them. The CDR3 coding sequence is TGTGCCAGCAGCTTAGCCGGTACCTACTGGAGTGGTGAGCAGTTCTTC. This sequence encodes CASSLAGTYWSGEQFF.